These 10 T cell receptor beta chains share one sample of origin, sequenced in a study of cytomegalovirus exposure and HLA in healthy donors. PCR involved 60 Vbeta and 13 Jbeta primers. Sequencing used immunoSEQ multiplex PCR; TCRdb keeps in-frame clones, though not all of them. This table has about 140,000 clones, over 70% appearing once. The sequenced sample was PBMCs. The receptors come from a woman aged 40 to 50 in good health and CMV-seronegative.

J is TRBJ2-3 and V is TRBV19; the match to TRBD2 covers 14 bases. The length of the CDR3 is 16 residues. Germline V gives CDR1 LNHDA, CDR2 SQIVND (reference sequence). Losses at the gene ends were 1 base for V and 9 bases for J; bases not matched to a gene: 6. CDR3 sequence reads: CASSIATSGGGKTQYF. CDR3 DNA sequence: TGTGCCAGTAGTATAGCGACTAGCGGGGGGGGAAAAACGCAGTATTTT.

This CDR3 reads CASSSIAGSSTDTQYF. Written as DNA, the CDR3 is TGTGCCAGCAGTTCTATAGCGGGGTCTAGCACAGATACGCAGTATTTT. The chain recombines TRBV28 with TRBJ2-3; TRBD2 matches 8 bases. V lost 4 bases to trimming and J lost 0 bases; unmatched junction nucleotides: 6. The CDR3 has 16 amino acids. Germline assignment: CDR1 MDHEN and CDR2 SYDVKM.

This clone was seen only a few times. This chain's CDR3 is CASSPLTGGEQFF. In nucleotides, the CDR3 is TGTGCCAGCAGTCCCCTTACAGGGGGCGAGCAGTTCTTC. The chain employs TRBV2 and TRBJ2-1; 9 bases fit TRBD1. The CDR3 runs 13 residues. Germline CDR1 and CDR2: SNHLY and FYNNEI. V lost 5 bases and J lost 10; bases outside the gene matches: 6.

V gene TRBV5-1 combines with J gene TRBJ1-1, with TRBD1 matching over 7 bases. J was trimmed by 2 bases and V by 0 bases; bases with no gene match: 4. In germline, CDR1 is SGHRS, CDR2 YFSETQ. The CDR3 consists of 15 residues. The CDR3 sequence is CASSLEQGRNTEAFF. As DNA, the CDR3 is TGCGCCAGCAGCTTGGAACAGGGGCGTAACACTGAAGCTTTCTTT.

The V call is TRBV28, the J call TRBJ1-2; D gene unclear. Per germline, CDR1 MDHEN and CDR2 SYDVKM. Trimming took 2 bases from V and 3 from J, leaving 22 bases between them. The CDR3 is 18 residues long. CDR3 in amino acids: CASSLGEGTMEVDYGYTF. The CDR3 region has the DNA TGTGCCAGCAGTTTAGGGGAGGGCACAATGGAGGTCGACTATGGCTACACCTTC.

The CDR3 region is CASSPPGGLMNTEAFF. CDR3 nucleotide sequence: TGTGCCAGCAGTCCCCCAGGGGGCCTGATGAACACTGAAGCTTTCTTT. The chain combines TRBV27 with TRBJ1-1, with 8 bases matching TRBD1. The germline gives CDR1 MNHEY, CDR2 SMNVEV (reference sequence). After removal of 5 bases from V and 0 bases from J, the junction contained 8 bases not matched to a gene. CDR3 length: 16 residues.

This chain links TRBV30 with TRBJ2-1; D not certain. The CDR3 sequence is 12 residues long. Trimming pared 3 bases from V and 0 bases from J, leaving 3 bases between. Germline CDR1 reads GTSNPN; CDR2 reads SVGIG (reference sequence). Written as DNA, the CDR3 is TGTGCCTGGAGCCGCTCCTACAATGAGCAGTTCTTC. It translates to CAWSRSYNEQFF. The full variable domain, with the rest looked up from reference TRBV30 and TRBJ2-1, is SQTIHQWPATLVQPVGSPLSLECTVEGTSNPNLYWYRQAAGRGLQLLFYSVGIGQISSEVPQNLSASRPQDRQFILSSKKLLLSDSGFYLCAWSRSYNEQFFGPGTRLTVL.

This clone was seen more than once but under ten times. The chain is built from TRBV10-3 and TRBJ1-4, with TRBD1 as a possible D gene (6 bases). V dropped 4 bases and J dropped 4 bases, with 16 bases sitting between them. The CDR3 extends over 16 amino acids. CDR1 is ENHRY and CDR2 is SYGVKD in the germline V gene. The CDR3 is CAISASTGTSNEKLFF. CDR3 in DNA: TGTGCCATCAGTGCTTCCACCGGGACAAGTAATGAAAAACTGTTTTTT.

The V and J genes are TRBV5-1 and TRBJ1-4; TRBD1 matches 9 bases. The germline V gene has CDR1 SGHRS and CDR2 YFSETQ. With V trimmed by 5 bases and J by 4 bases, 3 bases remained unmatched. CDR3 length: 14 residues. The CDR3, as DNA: TGCGCCAGCAGGCCGGGACAGGGTAATGAAAAACTGTTTTTT. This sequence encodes CASRPGQGNEKLFF.

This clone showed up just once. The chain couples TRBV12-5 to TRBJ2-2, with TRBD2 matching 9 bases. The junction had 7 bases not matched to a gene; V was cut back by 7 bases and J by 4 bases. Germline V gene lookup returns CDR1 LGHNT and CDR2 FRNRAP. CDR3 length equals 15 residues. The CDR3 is CASVGGGAFTGELFF. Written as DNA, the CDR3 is TGTGCTAGTGTGGGCGGGGGGGCGTTCACCGGGGAGCTGTTTTTT.